A single sample is the source of the 6 T cell receptor beta chains below, sequenced in a study of blood T cells in healthy people across ages. Using a J-beta primer mix together with a sample-barcoded 5' primer, a second PCR was run for roughly 7 to 11 cycles. One entry per CDR3 protein results from TCRdb running MiXCR on the 5' RACE reads. Here the sample spans approximately 2,000,000 distinct CDR3 sequences, around 40% being singletons. Sequencing used blood. The receptors were gathered from a human donor in good health.

The chain combines TRBV7-3 with TRBJ1-2; no firm D call. The CDR3 is made up of 16 amino acids. V was cut by 5 bases and J by 6 bases, with 22 bases left in between. CDR1 SGHTA and CDR2 FQGTGA come from the germline V gene. In DNA, the CDR3 is TGTGCCAGCAGCCTATCTACAGCACTTCCACCGGATGGCTACACCTTC. Translation gives CASSLSTALPPDGYTF.

This clonotype was observed a handful of times. The V and J genes are TRBV9 and TRBJ2-6; 7 nucleotides line up with TRBD1. Trimming at V came to 5 bases and at J to 0 bases, leaving 5 bases not matched to a gene. In germline, CDR1 is SGDLS, CDR2 YYNGEE. The CDR3 extends over 16 amino acids. Written as DNA, the CDR3 is TGTGCCAGCAGGGCAGGGGGTTCCTCTGGGGCCAACGTCCTGACTTTC. As protein: CASRAGGSSGANVLTF. The variable domain in full, completed from reference TRBV9 and TRBJ2-6, reads DSGVTQTPKHLITATGQRVTLRCSPRSGDLSVYWYQQSLDQGLQFLIQYYNGEERAKGNILERFSAQQFPDLHSELNLSSLELGDSALYFCASRAGGSSGANVLTFGAGSRLTVL.

This clonotype was detected a few times. The rearrangement uses TRBV20-1 and TRBJ2-3; D remains ambiguous. The CDR3 extends over 13 amino acids. The V end lost 2 bases, the J end lost 5 bases, and 11 bases lay between the germline ends. Germline V lookup: CDR1 DFQATT, CDR2 SNEGSKA (reference sequence). The CDR3 coding sequence is TGCAGTGCTAGACGATCGTCGGGAGATACGCAGTATTTT. As protein: CSARRSSGDTQYF.

V is TRBV29-1 and J is TRBJ2-5; 9 nucleotides match TRBD1. CDR1 is SQVTM, CDR2 ANQGSEA, per germline. This CDR3 region has 14 residues. J lost 13 bases, V lost 4 bases, and 16 bases had no gene match. CDR3: CSVVVGLTGGSSYF. The CDR3 nucleotides read TGCAGCGTTGTAGTCGGGTTGACAGGGGGGAGTTCGTACTTC.

The chain links TRBV9 to TRBJ1-1; no reliable D call. Germline V gives CDR1 SGDLS, CDR2 YYNGEE. Trimming cost V 2 bases and J 1 base, with 9 bases left between them. The CDR3 length is 14 residues. DNA for the CDR3: TGTGCCAGCAGCGTTTCGTGGAAGAACACTGAAGCTTTCTTT. Encoded protein: CASSVSWKNTEAFF. The whole variable domain, filled in from reference TRBV9 and TRBJ1-1, reads DSGVTQTPKHLITATGQRVTLRCSPRSGDLSVYWYQQSLDQGLQFLIQYYNGEERAKGNILERFSAQQFPDLHSELNLSSLELGDSALYFCASSVSWKNTEAFFGQGTRLTVV.

This clonotype was observed a few times. The chain links TRBV5-1 to TRBJ2-3; no clear D. The germline V gene encodes CDR1 SGHRS and CDR2 YFSETQ. The CDR3 spans 14 residues. The V end was cut by 3 bases, the J end by 6 bases, with 14 bases between. As DNA, the CDR3 is TGCGCCAGCAGCTCGGGTACCCCTGAGGATACGCAGTATTTT. This sequence encodes CASSSGTPEDTQYF. Full variable domain (outside the CDR3, taken from reference TRBV5-1 and TRBJ2-3): KAGVTQTPRYLIKTRGQQVTLSCSPISGHRSVSWYQQTPGQGLQFLFEYFSETQRNKGNFPGRFSGRQFSNSRSEMNVSTLELGDSALYLCASSSGTPEDTQYFGPGTRLTVL.